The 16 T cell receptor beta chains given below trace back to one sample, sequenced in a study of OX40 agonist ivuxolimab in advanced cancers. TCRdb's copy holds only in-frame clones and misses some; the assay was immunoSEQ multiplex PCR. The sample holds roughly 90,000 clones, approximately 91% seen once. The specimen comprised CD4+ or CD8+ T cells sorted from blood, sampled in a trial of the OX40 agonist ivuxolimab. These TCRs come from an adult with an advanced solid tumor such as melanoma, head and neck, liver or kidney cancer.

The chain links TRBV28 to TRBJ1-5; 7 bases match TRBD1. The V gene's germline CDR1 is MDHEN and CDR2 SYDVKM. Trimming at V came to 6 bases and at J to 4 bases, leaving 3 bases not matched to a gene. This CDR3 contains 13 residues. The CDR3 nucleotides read TGTGCCAGCAGGGGACAGTTAAATCAGCCCCAGCATTTT. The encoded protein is CASRGQLNQPQHF.

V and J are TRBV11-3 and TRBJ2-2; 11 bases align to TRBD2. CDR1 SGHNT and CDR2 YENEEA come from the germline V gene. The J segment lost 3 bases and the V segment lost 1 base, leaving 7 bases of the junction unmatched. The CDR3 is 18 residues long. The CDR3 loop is CASSLGETSGTDTGELFF. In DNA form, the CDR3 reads TGTGCCAGCAGCTTAGGGGAGACTAGCGGGACGGACACCGGGGAGCTGTTTTTT.

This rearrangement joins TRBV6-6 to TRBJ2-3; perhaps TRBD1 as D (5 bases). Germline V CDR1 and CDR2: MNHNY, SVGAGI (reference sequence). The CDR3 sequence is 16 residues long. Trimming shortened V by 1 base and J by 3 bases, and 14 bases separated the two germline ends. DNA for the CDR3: TGTGCCAGCAGTTACTTCGCAGGGATGGGGACAGATACGCAGTATTTT. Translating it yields CASSYFAGMGTDTQYF.

The DNA of the CDR3 is TGCGCCAGCAGCCAAGTAGCGGGTGATAACTACAATGAGCAGTTCTTC. Its protein is CASSQVAGDNYNEQFF. V and J are TRBV4-1 and TRBJ2-1, with 7 bases aligning to TRBD2. The germline V gene encodes CDR1 MGHRA and CDR2 YSYEKL. The V segment lost 1 base and the J segment 3 bases; nucleotides outside the gene matches: 6. There are 16 residues in the CDR3.

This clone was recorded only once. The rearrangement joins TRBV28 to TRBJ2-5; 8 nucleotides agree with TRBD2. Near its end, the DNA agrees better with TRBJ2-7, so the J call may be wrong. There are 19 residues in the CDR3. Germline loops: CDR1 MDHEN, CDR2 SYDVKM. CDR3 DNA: TGTGCCAGCAGTTCCCTGGATTGGACGGGAGGGGAGCGGGTGGACGAGCAGTACTTC. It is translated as CASSSLDWTGGERVDEQYF.

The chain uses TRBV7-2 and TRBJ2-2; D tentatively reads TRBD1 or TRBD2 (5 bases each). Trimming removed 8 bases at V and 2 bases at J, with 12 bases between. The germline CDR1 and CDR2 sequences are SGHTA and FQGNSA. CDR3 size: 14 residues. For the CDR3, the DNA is TGTGCCAGCCGAACCGGGACCAACACCGGGGAGCTGTTTTTT. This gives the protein CASRTGTNTGELFF.

In nucleotides, the CDR3 is TGTGCCAGCAGCTTCCCGGGACAGGGGGCGCTTGAGACCCAGTACTTC. It encodes CASSFPGQGALETQYF. The chain uses TRBV7-9 and TRBJ2-5; 12 bases fit TRBD1. Germline V gene data show CDR1 as SEHNR and CDR2 as FQNEAQ (reference sequence). CDR3 length equals 16 residues. V shed 3 bases, J shed 5 bases, and the junction held 7 bases outside the gene matches.

The CDR3 region has the DNA TGCGCCAGCAAACTTCTATCTATAGCGGCTAGCACAGATACGCAGTATTTT. It is translated as CASKLLSIAASTDTQYF. V is TRBV5-1 and J is TRBJ2-3; D perhaps matches TRBD2 (6 bases). V lost 6 bases, J lost 0 bases, and 20 bases lay in between. The CDR3 contains 17 residues. In germline, CDR1 is SGHRS, CDR2 YFSETQ.

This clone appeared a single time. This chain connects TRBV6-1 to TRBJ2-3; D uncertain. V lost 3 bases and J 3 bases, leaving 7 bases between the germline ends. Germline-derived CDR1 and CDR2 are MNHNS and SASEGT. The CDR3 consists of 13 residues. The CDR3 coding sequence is TGTGCCAGCAGTGATCTCTGGACAGATACGCAGTATTTT. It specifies CASSDLWTDTQYF.

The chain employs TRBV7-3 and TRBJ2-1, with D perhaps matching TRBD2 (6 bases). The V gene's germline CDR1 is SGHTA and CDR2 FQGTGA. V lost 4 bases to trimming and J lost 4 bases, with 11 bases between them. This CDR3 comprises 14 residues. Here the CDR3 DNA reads TGTGCCAGCAGCTCCGTGGGGAGGTACAATGAGCAGTTCTTC. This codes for CASSSVGRYNEQFF.

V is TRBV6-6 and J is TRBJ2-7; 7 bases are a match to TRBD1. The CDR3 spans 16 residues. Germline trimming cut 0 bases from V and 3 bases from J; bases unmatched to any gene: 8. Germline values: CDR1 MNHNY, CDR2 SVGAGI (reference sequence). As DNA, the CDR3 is TGTGCCAGCAGTTACTCTGGTGACAGGGACCTCTACGAGCAGTACTTC. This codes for CASSYSGDRDLYEQYF.

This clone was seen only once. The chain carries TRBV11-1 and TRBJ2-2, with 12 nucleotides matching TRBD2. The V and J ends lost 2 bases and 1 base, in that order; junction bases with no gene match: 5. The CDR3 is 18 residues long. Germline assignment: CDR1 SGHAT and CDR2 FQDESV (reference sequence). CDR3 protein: CASSLLTTSGGNTGELFF. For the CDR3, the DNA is TGTGCCAGCAGCTTACTCACGACTAGCGGGGGGAACACCGGGGAGCTGTTTTTT.

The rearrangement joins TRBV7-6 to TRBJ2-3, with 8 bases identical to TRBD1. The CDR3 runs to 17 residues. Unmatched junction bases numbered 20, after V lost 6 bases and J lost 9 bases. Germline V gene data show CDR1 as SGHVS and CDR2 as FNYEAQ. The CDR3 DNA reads TGTGCCAGCAGTTCCTGGGGGCTGGGACAGGCCTCTGTGACGCAGTATTTT. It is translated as CASSSWGLGQASVTQYF.

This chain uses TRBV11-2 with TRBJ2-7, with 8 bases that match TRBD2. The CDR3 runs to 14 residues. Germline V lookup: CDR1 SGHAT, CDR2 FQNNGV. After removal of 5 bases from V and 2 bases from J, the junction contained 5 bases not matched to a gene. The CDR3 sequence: CASSVLAGTYEQYF. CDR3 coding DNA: TGTGCCAGCAGCGTTCTAGCGGGCACCTACGAGCAGTACTTC.

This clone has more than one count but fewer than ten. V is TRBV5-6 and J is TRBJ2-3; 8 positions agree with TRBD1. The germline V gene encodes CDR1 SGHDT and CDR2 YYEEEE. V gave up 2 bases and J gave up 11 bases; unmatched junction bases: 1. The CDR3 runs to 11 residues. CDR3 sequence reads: CASSLQGEQYF. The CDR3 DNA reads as TGTGCCAGCAGCTTACAGGGGGAGCAGTATTTT.

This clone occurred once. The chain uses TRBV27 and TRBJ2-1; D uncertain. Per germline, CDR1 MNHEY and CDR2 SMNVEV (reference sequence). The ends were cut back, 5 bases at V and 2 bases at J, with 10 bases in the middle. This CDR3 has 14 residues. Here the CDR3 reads CASSRAGTYNEQFF. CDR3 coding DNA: TGTGCCAGCAGTCGGGCAGGTACCTACAATGAGCAGTTCTTC.